This T cell receptor beta chain originates from a study of T-cell reconstitution after alpha-beta-depleted transplantation in children. V lost 7 bases, J lost 4 bases, and 22 bases lay in between. The CDR3 sequence is 17 residues long. A TCRbeta library incorporating unique molecular identifiers was prepared. TCRdb re-analysed the PCR reads in MiXCR, keeping a single row per CDR3 protein. Of about 460,000 distinct CDR3 sequences in the sample, about 10% were seen once. With regard to this clonotype: The antigen is undetermined.

General observations from the study: By about two months after transplant, alpha-beta T cells reportedly arose from several hundred graft clones that had expanded. When one year had passed after transplant, most T-cell counts and diversity came from newly produced T cells.

The sequence was collected from a child aged 2 to 10 with inherited bone marrow failure, due to receive a stem cell transplant. The sample consisted of PBMCs, taken before TCRalphabeta/CD19-depleted stem cell transplant. The rearrangement links TRBV12-3 or TRBV12-4 to TRBJ2-2; possibly TRBD2 for D (5 bases). The CDR3 coding sequence is TGTGCCAGCAATCCTATACTAGGGAGAGCTGCCACCGGGGAGCTGTTTTTT. Its protein product is CASNPILGRAATGELFF.